This T cell receptor (beta chain) was retrieved from a study of control samples from healthy donors and cancer patients. Using immunoSEQ multiplex PCR, the repertoire was profiled, and TCRdb retains in-frame clones only, with some absent. The data contain approximately 140,000 clones, roughly 92% of them singletons. Trimming took 3 bases from V and 2 from J, leaving 29 bases between them. This CDR3 region has 20 residues. The germline V gene encodes CDR1 SGDLS and CDR2 YYNGEE. The chain is built from TRBV9 and TRBJ1-2; possible D gene TRBD1, 5 bases. Sequencing was done on a sample of blood. The clonotype was recovered from a middle-aged man in good health. CDR3 in DNA: TGTGCCAGCAGCGCCCCTCTAGGCGGGGGGACCCCTTGGCCAAACTATGGCTACACCTTC. It encodes CASSAPLGGGTPWPNYGYTF.